These 30 T cell receptor beta chains share one sample of origin, sequenced in a study of T cell responses to AZD1222 COVID-19 vaccine. Sequencing used immunoSEQ multiplex PCR; TCRdb keeps in-frame clones, though not all of them. The table shows approximately 76,000 clones, with 90% to 95% occurring only once. The starting material was peripheral blood, obtained on day 0 of MenACWY control vaccination. All receptors derive from an adult in good health.

V gene TRBV5-1 combines with J gene TRBJ2-1; 8 bases align to TRBD2. The germline gives CDR1 SGHRS, CDR2 YFSETQ. J was trimmed by 2 bases and V by 4 bases; bases with no gene match: 8. The CDR3 loop spans 16 amino acids. CDR3 sequence reads: CASSVGLAGPYNEQFF. In DNA form, the CDR3 reads TGCGCCAGCAGCGTCGGCCTAGCGGGCCCCTACAATGAGCAGTTCTTC.

The J gene is TRBJ1-1, the V gene TRBV7-6, with D unresolved. Trimming took off 4 bases at V and 2 bases at J, with 11 bases between the two ends. CDR1 is SGHVS and CDR2 is FNYEAQ in the germline V gene. This CDR3 spans 14 amino acids. The CDR3 nucleotides read TGTGCCAGCAGCTCCGAGACAACAAACACTGAAGCTTTCTTT. Amino acids: CASSSETTNTEAFF.

The rearrangement uses TRBV7-3 and TRBJ2-1; TRBD2 is a possible D gene (5 bases). Germline V gene sequence: CDR1 SGHTA, CDR2 FQGTGA. There are 14 residues in the CDR3. V was cut by 2 bases and J by 8 bases, with 13 bases left in between. CDR3 protein: CASSLWERSHEQFF. Written as DNA, the CDR3 is TGTGCCAGCAGCTTATGGGAGAGGTCTCATGAGCAGTTCTTC.

The rearrangement links TRBV19 to TRBJ2-1; TRBD2 aligns across 10 bases. This CDR3 is 14 amino acids long. Germline V gene data show CDR1 as LNHDA and CDR2 as SQIVND (reference sequence). After removal of 7 bases from V and 8 bases from J, the junction contained 8 bases not matched to a gene. Written as DNA, the CDR3 is TGTGCCAGTAAAAGGCTAGCGGGAGATTATGAGCAGTTCTTC. It yields the protein CASKRLAGDYEQFF.

The rearrangement uses TRBV30 and TRBJ1-1, with D perhaps matching TRBD1 (5 bases). Looked up from germline, CDR1 is GTSNPN and CDR2 is SVGIG (reference sequence). The CDR3 loop spans 13 amino acids. V was shortened by 1 base and J by 1 base, with 7 bases between the two germline ends. The CDR3 spells CAWSEQANTEAFF. As DNA, the CDR3 is TGTGCCTGGAGTGAACAGGCGAACACTGAAGCTTTCTTT.

The V gene is TRBV25-1, the J gene TRBJ1-1; 9 nucleotides agree with TRBD1. The CDR3 contains 13 residues. Germline V gives CDR1 MGHDK, CDR2 SYGVNS. Trimming took 4 bases from V and 4 from J; bases not matched to a gene: 1. Written as DNA, the CDR3 is TGTGCCAGCAGTGGACAGGGGGGCACTGAAGCTTTCTTT. It is translated as CASSGQGGTEAFF.

This clone was counted a single time. The V call is TRBV5-1, the J call TRBJ2-7, with TRBD2 matching over 13 bases. CDR1 is SGHRS, CDR2 YFSETQ, per germline. J was trimmed by 6 bases and V by 3 bases; bases with no gene match: 6. CDR3 length equals 15 residues. Written as DNA, the CDR3 is TGCGCCAGCAGCTCGGGGACTAGCGGGAAAAGCGAGCAGTACTTC. Translating it yields CASSSGTSGKSEQYF.

The chain joins TRBV15 to TRBJ1-2; no definite D call. V was clipped by 1 base and J by 4 bases, with 13 bases between them. CDR1 and CDR2 (germline): LNHNV, YYDKDF (reference sequence). The CDR3 loop spans 15 amino acids. CDR3 region: CATSRVPQSGYGYTF. In DNA, the CDR3 is TGTGCCACCAGCAGAGTCCCACAGTCGGGCTATGGCTACACCTTC.

The chain recombines TRBV28 with TRBJ1-5; 9 positions agree with TRBD1. The germline gives CDR1 MDHEN, CDR2 SYDVKM. This CDR3 is built from 16 residues. V lost 6 bases and J lost 8; bases outside the gene matches: 14. The CDR3 here is CASRTTGTGIGEPQHF. In DNA, the CDR3 is TGTGCCAGCAGGACCACCGGGACAGGGATTGGAGAGCCCCAGCATTTT.

The V gene is TRBV6-1, the J gene TRBJ1-2; D ambiguous. CDR1 MNHNS and CDR2 SASEGT come from the germline V gene. CDR3 length: 12 residues. Trimming stripped 1 base from V and 4 bases from J, with 4 bases between. Here the CDR3 DNA reads TGTGCCAGCAGTGAAGGCAGCTATGGCTACACCTTC. Its translation is CASSEGSYGYTF.

The chain employs TRBV25-1 and TRBJ2-5; D unresolved. Trimming removed 1 base from V and 4 bases from J, with 10 bases in between. Germline-derived CDR1 and CDR2 are MGHDK and SYGVNS. There are 14 residues in the CDR3. CDR3 sequence: CASSEFKTLETQYF. The CDR3 DNA sequence: TGTGCCAGCAGTGAATTTAAGACCCTAGAGACCCAGTACTTC. The full variable domain, completed using reference TRBV25-1 and TRBJ2-5, is EADIYQTPRYLVIGTGKKITLECSQTMGHDKMYWYQQDPGMELHLIHYSYGVNSTEKGDLSSESTVSRIRTEHFPLTLESARPSHTSQYLCASSEFKTLETQYFGPGTRLLVL.

The V gene is TRBV18, the J gene TRBJ1-2, with 7 bases identical to TRBD1. The CDR3 totals 16 residues. Per the germline V gene, CDR1 is KGHSH and CDR2 is LQKENI. The J segment lost 5 bases and the V segment lost 2 bases, leaving 11 bases of the junction unmatched. CDR3 nucleotides: TGTGCCAGCTCACCAAGGCGTTCCGGGACAGAGTATGGCTACACCTTC. This translates into CASSPRRSGTEYGYTF.

This chain joins TRBV18 and TRBJ2-5; 7 bases agree with TRBD1. The CDR3 runs 14 residues. The J segment lost 3 bases and the V segment lost 4 bases, leaving 5 bases of the junction unmatched. Germline CDR1 reads KGHSH; CDR2 reads LQKENI. Written as DNA, the CDR3 is TGTGCCAGCTCACTGGGACAGAATAAAGAGACCCAGTACTTC. Residues: CASSLGQNKETQYF.

This clone was observed once. V gene TRBV7-2 combines with J gene TRBJ2-1; possible D gene TRBD2, 5 bases. Trimming shortened V by 5 bases and J by 4 bases, and 21 bases separated the two germline ends. Germline V gene lookup returns CDR1 SGHTA and CDR2 FQGNSA. The CDR3 totals 17 residues. This chain's CDR3 is CASSLVGMGVLYNEQFF. CDR3 nucleotide sequence: TGTGCCAGCAGCCTGGTCGGGATGGGAGTTTTGTACAATGAGCAGTTCTTC.

The gene calls are TRBV19 and TRBJ1-5; D gene unclear. Deletions cut 10 bases from V and 8 bases from J, with 9 bases between. Germline CDR1 is LNHDA and CDR2 is SQIVND (reference sequence). This CDR3 spans 10 amino acids. The chain's CDR3 is CAKDSEPQHF. DNA of the CDR3: TGTGCCAAGGATTCGGAGCCCCAGCATTTT. The full variable domain, with the rest looked up from reference TRBV19 and TRBJ1-5, is DGGITQSPKYLFRKEGQNVTLSCEQNLNHDAMYWYRQDPGQGLRLIYYSQIVNDFQKGDIAEGYSVSREKKESFPLTVTSAQKNPTAFYLCAKDSEPQHFGDGTRLSIL.

The rearrangement links TRBV6-1 to TRBJ1-4; D is unclear. V lost 3 bases and J 4 bases, leaving 12 bases between the germline ends. The germline V gene has CDR1 MNHNS and CDR2 SASEGT. The CDR3 has 15 amino acids. The DNA of the CDR3 is TGTGCCAGCAGTGATGCAGGTGCGGGTAATGAAAAACTGTTTTTT. Translating gives CASSDAGAGNEKLFF.

This sequence joins TRBV28 and TRBJ1-2; no clear D. Germline CDR1 reads MDHEN; CDR2 reads SYDVKM. V lost 4 bases and J lost 6, with 18 bases in between. The CDR3 extends over 15 amino acids. The CDR3 coding sequence is TGTGCCAGCAGTTCCCACGCAGGAACTGCTGATGGCTACACCTTC. It codes for CASSSHAGTADGYTF.

The chain employs TRBV7-9 and TRBJ1-1; D is unclear. Germline lookup yields CDR1 SEHNR and CDR2 FQNEAQ (reference sequence). The CDR3 contains 14 residues. Trimming stripped 5 bases from V and 0 bases from J, with 10 bases between. The CDR3 coding sequence is TGTGCCAGCAGCCCAACCTTAATGAACACTGAAGCTTTCTTT. Translation gives CASSPTLMNTEAFF.

Relative to its sample, this clone is medium-sized (0.01 to 0.1%). This chain joins TRBV6-4 and TRBJ2-2; 7 bases line up with TRBD1. V lost 5 bases to trimming and J lost 3 bases; unmatched junction nucleotides: 3. The germline CDR1 and CDR2 sequences are MRHNA and SNTAGT. The CDR3 length is 14 residues. The DNA of the CDR3 is TGTGCCAGCAGTTATACAGGGGACACCGGGGAGCTGTTTTTT. Translation: CASSYTGDTGELFF.

This sequence joins TRBV3-1 (or the pseudogene TRBV3-2) and TRBJ1-2; TRBD1 is a possible D gene (6 bases). V was clipped by 1 base and J by 3 bases, with 12 bases between them. The CDR3 totals 15 residues. Germline CDR1 and CDR2: LGHDT and YNNKEL (reference sequence). CDR3 sequence reads: CASSQGGQRDYGYTF. CDR3 DNA: TGTGCCAGCAGCCAAGGCGGACAGAGGGACTATGGCTACACCTTC.

This chain connects TRBV7-2 to TRBJ2-1, with 10 bases fitting TRBD2. Germline loops: CDR1 SGHTA, CDR2 FQGNSA. V lost 5 bases and J lost 5; bases outside the gene matches: 6. There are 15 residues in the CDR3. For the CDR3, the DNA is TGTGCCAGCAGCAAAGGACTAGCGGTAAACAATGAGCAGTTCTTC. Amino acid sequence: CASSKGLAVNNEQFF.

This chain uses TRBV30 with TRBJ2-7; 8 bases fit TRBD1. Germline loops: CDR1 GTSNPN, CDR2 SVGIG (reference sequence). This CDR3 comprises 15 residues. With V trimmed by 2 bases and J by 7 bases, 13 bases remained unmatched. For the CDR3, the DNA is TGTGCCTGGAGTTTTTCCGGGACAGGCGGTCCTGAGCAGTACTTC. It translates to CAWSFSGTGGPEQYF.

The CDR3 region is CATTSGVSTDTQYF. The CDR3 DNA sequence: TGTGCCACCACTAGCGGGGTCAGCACAGATACGCAGTATTTT. The J gene is TRBJ2-3, the V gene TRBV2, with 10 positions matching TRBD2. V lost 10 bases, J lost 0 bases, and 4 bases stayed unmatched. CDR3 size: 14 residues. CDR1 and CDR2 from the germline V gene are SNHLY and FYNNEI.

This clone was seen only a few times. V gene TRBV5-4 combines with J gene TRBJ1-1; TRBD1 agrees at 8 bases. V was clipped by 5 bases and J by 7 bases; unmatched bases: 4. The V gene's germline CDR1 is SGHNT and CDR2 YYREEE (reference sequence). The CDR3 spans 12 residues. The CDR3 bases are TGTGCCAGCAGTTACGACAGGGGTGAAGCTTTCTTT. It codes for CASSYDRGEAFF.

The chain recombines TRBV14 with TRBJ1-2, with D maybe TRBD1 (5 bases). The V end was cut by 4 bases, the J end by 7 bases, with 16 bases between. The CDR3 is 14 residues long. CDR1 and CDR2 (germline): SGHDN, FVKESK. The CDR3: CASSPEGRAPGYTF. The CDR3 region has the DNA TGTGCCAGCAGCCCCGAAGGCAGGGCCCCTGGCTACACCTTC.

The gene calls are TRBV6-5 and TRBJ1-5; TRBD1 is a possible D gene (5 bases). Trimming left V 5 bases short and J 0 bases short, with 11 bases between. This CDR3 has 15 amino acids. Germline V gene sequence: CDR1 MNHEY, CDR2 SVGAGI. This CDR3 is CASSKMGDSNQPQHF. The DNA for the CDR3 is TGTGCCAGCAGTAAGATGGGGGATAGCAATCAGCCCCAGCATTTT.

The table lists this clone with a count of one. The rearrangement joins TRBV5-5 to TRBJ2-3; TRBD1 aligns across 7 bases. The germline gives CDR1 SGHKS, CDR2 YYEKEE (reference sequence). The CDR3 consists of 16 residues. Trimming cost V 1 base and J 3 bases; bases outside gene matches: 8. The CDR3 region is CASSLRTTGRTDTQYF. CDR3 DNA sequence: TGTGCCAGCAGCTTGCGAACGACAGGGAGAACAGATACGCAGTATTTT.

The chain couples TRBV11-2 to TRBJ1-6, with 9 bases that match TRBD1. Unmatched junction bases numbered 6, after V lost 5 bases and J lost 10 bases. The length of the CDR3 is 14 residues. Looked up from germline, CDR1 is SGHAT and CDR2 is FQNNGV. CDR3 DNA sequence: TGTGCCAGCAGCCCGGGACAGGGCAACTCACCCCTCCACTTT. This sequence encodes CASSPGQGNSPLHF. The whole variable domain, filled in from reference TRBV11-2 and TRBJ1-6, reads EAGVAQSPRYKIIEKRQSVAFWCNPISGHATLYWYQQILGQGPKLLIQFQNNGVVDDSQLPKDRFSAERLKGVDSTLKIQPAKLEDSAVYLCASSPGQGNSPLHFGNGTRLTVT.

The rearrangement links TRBV5-1 to TRBJ2-7; D call uncertain. The germline V gene encodes CDR1 SGHRS and CDR2 YFSETQ. Trimming shortened V by 1 base and J by 0 bases, and 8 bases separated the two germline ends. The CDR3 length is 14 residues. CDR3 nucleotides: TGCGCCAGCAGCTTGATTCCGAGCTCCTACGAGCAGTACTTC. Protein sequence: CASSLIPSSYEQYF.

The rearrangement uses TRBV4-1 and TRBJ1-5, with 11 bases aligning to TRBD1. The CDR3 consists of 18 residues. V shed 5 bases, J shed 5 bases, and the junction held 14 bases outside the gene matches. Germline-derived CDR1 and CDR2 are MGHRA and YSYEKL. CDR3 nucleotide sequence: TGCGCCAGCAGCGTATCCGGGACAGGGGGAGGGGGCGATCAGCCCCAGCATTTT. This sequence encodes CASSVSGTGGGGDQPQHF.